This note documents a single TCR beta chain sequence. This clone was seen a handful of times. Its antigen target is currently unknown. One base away there is no much larger clone; base qualities are not given. The data belong to a study of cytomegalovirus exposure and HLA in healthy donors (TCRdb year 2017). Regarding the study in general: An earlier analysis of approximately 590 of the donors reported about 250 Gb of sequence data and roughly 100 million unique TCR beta sequences from some 180 million T cells. High-throughput TCR immunosequencing, statistical association of individual TCRs with disease status, and machine learning were combined to predict cytomegalovirus infection status. A few DR-DQ haplotypes were treated as single units for association and clustering because of strong linkage in the cohort. Across approximately 400 genotyped donors of the cohort, an average of roughly 200,000 unique TCR beta nucleotide sequences per donor were sequenced, and roughly 17% of those sequences were non-productive. The number of donors typed differed by locus, with 629-630 for A, B, C, DRB1 and DQB1, 522 for DQA1, nearly 610 for DPA1, and some 450 for DPB1. Besides the first cohort of 666 subjects, a separate validation cohort made up of over 100 different subjects was used. Roughly 300 gigabases of sequencing data and around 85 million unique TCR sequences made up an early release that covered 640 HLA-typed donors. Of the 300 to 500 genotyped donors, roughly 76% were placed in the genetic ancestry cluster associated with self-reported Caucasian donors. In an earlier analysis of several hundred of the donors, high-throughput TCR beta sequencing was used to judge whether each TCR beta V gene segment behaved as functional or pseudogenic. The T cell repertoires of 666 subjects were profiled by immunosequencing and related to cytomegalovirus serostatus. A later genetic analysis used genome-wide SNP genotypes for about 65% of the 666 donors, treating that subset as a discovery cohort. Donor age, sex, ethnicity and CMV serostatus were collected together with the repertoire data. HLA typing covered class I and class II loci at four-digit resolution. Rather than using new phenotypic data, the later analysis identified candidate immune exposures from TCR beta sequences and from how often those sequences occurred across donors. A later analysis re-examined previously published TCR beta repertoires from 600 to 700 donors and added high-resolution HLA genotyping to investigate patterns of TCR occurrence. Every discovery cohort repertoire had been produced on one sequencing platform. The study aimed to test whether signatures of past pathogen exposure could be identified by cataloging public T cell receptors.

The cohort consisted of some 670 healthy bone marrow donors. All cohort members were sampled while nominally healthy, although unrecorded immune exposures were likely present. The donor was CMV seropositive and belonged to the group of 250 to 300 seropositive cohort members. Every donor gave a peripheral blood sample, and the peripheral blood mononuclear cells from that sample were used for TCR beta sequencing. Genomic DNA was extracted from the blood cell samples with the Qiagen DNeasy Blood Extraction Kit. Broader findings and caveats from the paper: In a later genetic analysis, a missense DCLRE1C variant was associated with V-gene and J-gene trimming of TCR beta chains, and the association was replicated in an independent cohort. A cluster of highly shared sequence variants was judged likely to represent a technical artifact of the sequencing pipeline. According to a later analysis, most CMV-associated TCR beta chains appeared to be HLA-restricted, and the HLA associations seemed to be driven largely by CMV exposure. When HLA alleles, especially DR and DQ, strongly co-occurred, attributing TCR associations to individual alleles was difficult. Three of the identified cytomegalovirus-associated TCR beta chains were confirmed in vitro to be specific for cytomegalovirus antigens. Presence/absence analyses assumed roughly uniform sequencing depth across donors, an assumption that may not hold. While some public TCRs were present in many individuals, most TCR sequences turned up only very rarely across donors. Broadly in line with IMGT annotations, most TCR beta V segments showed up in productive rearrangements about 87% or about 30% of the time in an earlier analysis of about 500 of the donors. According to a later analysis, TCR association rates differed among HLA loci, with DRB1 alleles showing the most associated TCRs and HLA-C alleles showing the fewest. For the cohort, immune exposure information was limited to CMV serostatus. It was suggested by the authors that the approach could potentially be generalized to other disease states and immunological phenotypes. Several of the top co-occurrence clusters appeared to be linked to parvovirus B19, influenza, CMV and Epstein-Barr virus, according to a later analysis. Because HLA typing was unavailable for some donors at each locus, only the typed subset was used in association tests. This cohort had only TCR beta chains sequenced, and the lack of alpha or paired-chain data limited which features could be detected. Correlated functional status among segregating V segments might reflect linkage disequilibrium, but an unknown experimental factor could not be ruled out. Specific HLA alleles were associated with 15,000 to 20,000 TCR beta sequences at a false discovery rate of 0.05 in a later analysis. Compared with equally common non-associated chains, HLA-associated TCR beta chains in a later analysis were more clonally expanded and had lower generation probabilities. The earlier analysis of some 560 of the donors excluded fewer than 20 rarely observed V segments, including chromosome 9 orphons, because counts were too low. A further reported finding was that TCR beta sequences accurately predicted the HLA-A and HLA-B alleles for most subjects in the first cohort. In both the original and validation cohorts, the classifier was reported to diagnose cytomegalovirus status with high specificity and sensitivity. In the study, some 160 TCR beta chains were listed as associated with cytomegalovirus. Compared with the approximately 670-donor mean, donors in an Asian-associated ancestry cluster had fewer N-insertions in productive TCRs, according to a later genetic analysis.

Receptor libraries were prepared by the immunoSEQ multiplex PCR assay. For the multiplex PCR, a mixture combining 60 forward primers for TCR Vbeta segments and 13 reverse primers for TCR Jbeta segments was used. The CDR3 region of rearranged TCR beta genes was amplified from genomic DNA by a multiplex PCR assay. The amplified TCR beta libraries were sequenced on the Illumina HiSeq System as 87-base-pair reads. The source study handled its data this way. In a later analysis, roughly 80 million unique TCR beta chains were counted across the 650 to 700 repertoires, and around 10 million of these chains were shared by at least two donors. A nearest-neighbor algorithm error-corrected the raw reads and collapsed the reads into unique sequences, merging closely related sequences to remove PCR and sequencing errors. CDR3 sequences were aligned to IMGT reference sequences to assign V, D and J gene segments. For a sequence to be retained, a match of at least six nucleotides to both a V gene segment and a J gene segment was required. A rearrangement was called productive if the CDR3 had no stop codons and remained in frame with V and J, and every other rearrangement was called non-productive. CDR3 was defined according to IMGT convention as the region running from the second conserved V-encoded cysteine to the conserved J-encoded phenylalanine. The earlier analysis of around 640 of the donors excluded sequences that lacked an unambiguous match to a single V gene segment. An earlier analysis of several hundred of the donors called V segments functional above 56.7% productive rearrangements and segregating when the between-donor standard deviation exceeded 5%. A statistical classification framework was developed to diagnose cytomegalovirus status using the catalog of TCR beta chain sequences. A later analysis assigned V and J genes by comparing TCR nucleotide sequences with IMGT/GENE-DB human TR gene sequences. The TCRdist pipeline was used in a later analysis to assign CDR3 sequences and most-parsimonious VDJ recombination scenarios. A later analysis defined each TCR beta chain by its CDR3 amino acid sequence plus V-gene family, and excluded reads lacking a unique V-gene family. A later analysis removed roughly 590 highly shared, low-generation-probability nucleotide sequences to deal with suspected cross-contamination and a sequencing artifact. In a later analysis, a clonal expansion index was calculated for each public chain from normalized within-repertoire ranks of inferred template counts. In a later analysis, generation probabilities were computed using a VDJ recombination model fitted to out-of-frame rearrangements, and the results were checked against IGoR. In a later analysis, TCR-TCR, TCR-HLA and TCR-CMV co-occurrence was scored with hypergeometric tests, and a repertoire-size bias correction was applied to TCR pairs. False discovery rates were estimated in a later analysis by permuting HLA or CMV assignments 20 times. In a later analysis, co-occurring TCRs were grouped with DBSCAN, and TCRdist sequence similarity was added when clustering was performed within HLA-allele-positive subsets. Co-occurrence clustering excluded repertoires with fewer than 30,000 or more than 120,000 public chains, plus five with anomalous nucleotide sharing. The table comes from immuneACCESS by way of TCRdb, which keeps in-frame sequences with V and J called. Part of the clones is missing from these tables; in studies checked, under half for an unresolved V gene and the rest for unknown reasons. The DNA was the basis for D and trimming; V, J and clone size are from that table. The sample includes more than 100,000 clones, with 60% to 85% observed a single time. Jointly, the top ten make up roughly 3.9% of the sample.

The sample taken for sequencing was PBMCs. This receptor was identified in a man between 45 and 60 years old in good health and CMV-seropositive.

The nucleotide sequence reads TGTGCCAGCAGCTTAGCCCCCCGGGGAGGGGAGACCCAGTACTTC. Its translation reads: CASSLAPRGGETQYF. The receptor chain draws on TRBV7-6 and TRBJ2-5; TRBD2 agrees with 7 junctional bases. The CDR3 spans 15 residues, from the cysteine through the phenylalanine. The kept DNA is CDR3 alone, 45 bases in frame from the first base. The germline V end is reduced by 0 bases and the J end by 5 bases; junction bases left unmatched: 6. Reading the germline V gene gives CDR1 SGHVS and CDR2 FNYEAQ.